This T cell receptor (beta chain) was captured by sequencing in a study of cytomegalovirus exposure and HLA in healthy donors. Study observations and caveats: Donors belonging to an Asian-associated ancestry cluster reportedly showed fewer N-insertions in productive TCRs than the approximately 680-donor mean, according to what a later analysis found.

Notes on this clone: Its antigen remains unidentified.

The PCR contained 60 Vbeta and 13 Jbeta primers. This table comes from immunoSEQ multiplex PCR, and its TCRdb copy is limited to in-frame clones, with some not included. Here the sample spans roughly 130,000 clones, about 8.5% being singletons. CDR3 length: 15 amino acids. Germline CDR1 is LNHNV and CDR2 is YYDKDF (reference sequence). The germline V and J ends were trimmed by 0 bases and 3 bases, with 9 bases remaining between them. This sequence joins TRBV15 and TRBJ1-5; D may be TRBD1 (6 bases). Sequencing was performed on PBMCs. The TCR originated in a man in his forties or fifties in good health and CMV-seronegative. The CDR3 spells CATSRDYRDNQPQHF. CDR3 sequence (DNA): TGTGCCACCAGCAGAGATTACAGGGACAATCAGCCCCAGCATTTT.